This T cell receptor (beta chain) is drawn from a study of shared clonotypes between healthy human individuals. Study observations and caveats: In contrast to clonotypes shared by all four donors, non-shared clonotypes had lower generation probabilities. Naive CD4 clonotypes overlapped across a handful of donors at about 5.2%.

A note on this clone: Its antigen is not known.

The V gene's germline CDR1 is SGHRS and CDR2 YFSETQ. The CDR3 loop spans 14 amino acids. V dropped 0 bases and J dropped 3 bases, with 10 bases sitting between them. The protocol was immunoSEQ multiplex PCR, while the TCRdb copy is restricted to in-frame clones and leaves out a portion. Among 2 million to 2.5 million clones, approximately 94% were seen once, and the ten largest hold 0.1% to 0.15%. The V gene is TRBV5-1, the J gene TRBJ2-7; D call uncertain. Sequences were obtained from naive CD4+ T cells sorted from blood. As for subset: CD45RA+ positively selected. This receptor was identified in a young man in good health. CDR3 nucleotide sequence: TGCGCCAGCAGCTTGGAGGTCAGGATCTACGAGCAGTACTTC. This gives the protein CASSLEVRIYEQYF.